The T cell receptor (beta chain) under discussion was sequenced for a study of CD8+ T cells in alopecia areata. Study-wide results and caveats: Scalp clonality dropped significantly under tofacitinib, as did expanded CD8+ top-100 clones.

With respect to this clone: As yet, its antigen is unknown.

Reverse transcribed after extraction, RNA yielded cDNA as the sequencing template. Profiled with immunoSEQ multiplex PCR; TCRdb holds only in-frame clones, not every one. The sample contains approximately 200,000 clones, roughly three fifths of which appear only once. Treatment meaning: oral pan-JAK inhibitor, 5-10 mg twice daily. The clonotype comes from a human donor with alopecia areata. The specimen comprised CD4+ T cells sorted from blood, sampled at week 4, from a patient treated with tofacitinib.

The CDR3 nucleotides are TGTGCCAGCAGTTTGTCTGGGGCGCGCGGCTATGGCTACACCTTC. Protein sequence: CASSLSGARGYGYTF. This chain uses TRBV28 with TRBJ1-2, with D possibly being TRBD1 (5 bases). Germline CDR1 is MDHEN and CDR2 is SYDVKM. CDR3 length: 15 residues. V lost 3 bases, J lost 4 bases, and 15 bases lay in between.